The clone carrying this T cell receptor beta chain was detected once. Only in-frame clones appear in the TCRdb table, and some are missing; sequencing was by immunoSEQ multiplex PCR. The table has 87,000 or so clones, around 75% seen once. This sample stems from a study of blood T cell repertoires in COVID-19. The germline V and J ends were trimmed by 4 bases and 1 base, with 10 bases remaining between them. Germline V gene lookup returns CDR1 SGHAT and CDR2 FQDESV (reference sequence). The CDR3 totals 14 residues. This receptor was identified in a woman of 80 years or more with active or convalescent COVID-19. Sequenced input: peripheral blood. This chain links TRBV11-1 with TRBJ1-1; a weak D match, TRBD1 (5 bases). This chain's CDR3 is CASSSDTWNTEAFF. Here the CDR3 DNA reads TGTGCCAGCAGCTCGGACACATGGAACACTGAAGCTTTCTTT.